This T cell receptor (beta chain) derives from a study of early T cells in non-severe SARS-CoV-2 infection. Study details: Sequencing of unsorted whole blood was done on bulk RNA, leaving chains unpaired.

Attached unique molecular identifiers marked individual cDNA molecules. One entry per CDR3 protein, called by TCRdb with MiXCR from the 5' RACE reads. The profile shows 95,000 to 150,000 distinct CDR3 sequences, 15% of them singletons. This clonotype was seen only a few times. Per the germline V gene, CDR1 is SNHLY and CDR2 is FYNNEI. The CDR3 has 14 amino acids. Trimming stripped 5 bases from V and 4 bases from J, with 14 bases between. This sequence originates from an adult who was a healthcare worker with PCR-confirmed SARS-CoV-2 infection or an uninfected control (not recorded which). The specimen sequenced was whole blood. This sequence joins TRBV2 and TRBJ2-5; D is perhaps TRBD1 (6 bases). Here the CDR3 reads CASSLQGVRETQYF. CDR3 nucleotide sequence: TGTGCCAGCAGTTTACAGGGTGTTCGAGAGACCCAGTACTTC. Combining the CDR3 with reference TRBV2 and TRBJ2-5 gives the whole variable domain EPEVTQTPSHQVTQMGQEVILRCVPISNHLYFYWYRQILGQKVEFLVSFYNNEISEKSEIFDDQFSVERPDGSNFTLKIRSTKLEDSAMYFCASSLQGVRETQYFGPGTRLLVL.